These T cell receptor beta chains were read from a single sample in a study of blood T cell repertoires in COVID-19. Assay: immunoSEQ multiplex PCR; the TCRdb copy retains only in-frame clones and omits some. The sample gives hundreds of thousands of clones, 83% of which show up once; around 3.3% is in the top ten. The specimen was PBMCs or T cells enriched from blood (not recorded which). These TCRs come from a woman between 40 and 55 years old who had been exposed to COVID-19. The CDR3 runs from the conserved cysteine through the conserved F or W. The D gene is left open where the match is weak. Clone size is shown for a subset of rows, as once, few, many or a class of expanded clone.

V	size	D	J	DNA	CDR3
TRBV3-1/TRBV3-2	.	TRBD2	TRBJ2-5	TGTGCCAGCAGCCAAGTGGCGGGGGGCCAAGAGACCCAGTACTTC	CASSQVAGGQETQYF
TRBV9	.	TRBD1	TRBJ1-1	TGTGCCAGCAGCCCCACGGACAGGCACACTGAAGCTTTCTTT	CASSPTDRHTEAFF
TRBV2	.	.	TRBJ2-5	TGTGCCAGCGGGTTAAGGGGTCAAGAGACCCAGTACTTC	CASGLRGQETQYF
TRBV27	.	.	TRBJ1-2	TGTGCCAGCAGTCCCGCGGACAGTTACTATGGCTACACCTTC	CASSPADSYYGYTF
TRBV5-1	.	TRBD1	TRBJ2-7	TGCGCCAGCAGCTTGGGAGGACAGGGCGGCGAGCAGTACTTC	CASSLGGQGGEQYF
TRBV7-9	.	.	TRBJ1-1	TGTGCCAGCACCTCGCGGACAGACGGAGCTTTCTTT	CASTSRTDGAFF
TRBV5-1	once	.	TRBJ2-5	TGCGCCAGCAGCTTGGGAAGGGGAGGTGAGGCGGAGACCCAGTACTTC	CASSLGRGGEAETQYF
TRBV9	.	.	TRBJ1-2	TGTGCCAGCAGCCTTGGCGAGGGTGAGGCTTATGGCTACACCTTC	CASSLGEGEAYGYTF
TRBV18	once	.	TRBJ2-3	TGTGCCAGCTCAGCACCACTAGCCGTTAGCACAGATACGCAGTATTTT	CASSAPLAVSTDTQYF
TRBV12-3/TRBV12-4	.	.	TRBJ1-4	TGTGCCAGCAGCCCATCACCCCCCGGACAGTTTTTT	CASSPSPPGQFF
TRBV7-2	.	.	TRBJ2-3	TGTGCCAGCAGCTTAGACTATAGCACAGATACGCAGTATTTT	CASSLDYSTDTQYF
TRBV5-1	.	TRBD1	TRBJ1-5	TGCGCCAGCAGCTTCGCAGGACAGGGAGGCCAGCCCCAGCATTTT	CASSFAGQGGQPQHF
TRBV10-3	.	.	TRBJ1-1	TGTGCCATCAGTGATTGGCAGGGCACTGAAGCTTTCTTT	CAISDWQGTEAFF
TRBV19	.	.	TRBJ1-1	TGTGCCAGTAATGGGCGCCCTACAGATATGAACACTGAAGCTTTCTTT	CASNGRPTDMNTEAFF
TRBV4-2	.	TRBD1	TRBJ1-4	TGTGCCAGCAGCCGAGGACAGGGGTCCTCCCCAGTAGATGAAAAACTGTTTTTT	CASSRGQGSSPVDEKLFF
TRBV25-1	few	.	TRBJ2-5	TGTGCCAGCAGTGAACCAGGGGTTCAAGAGACCCAGTACTTC	CASSEPGVQETQYF
TRBV7-2	.	.	TRBJ1-2	TGTGCCAGCAGCTCCCTACAGGGCGGCTACACCTTC	CASSSLQGGYTF
TRBV7-3	.	TRBD1	TRBJ2-7	TGTGCCAGCAGCTTTAAATCAGGGGGCCCCCTCTACGAGCAGTACTTC	CASSFKSGGPLYEQYF
TRBV7-8	.	TRBD1	TRBJ1-6	TGTGCCAGCAGCTCACGAATTAGGGACAGGGGGCGCGGGTCACCCCTCCACTTT	CASSSRIRDRGRGSPLHF
TRBV7-2	.	TRBD1	TRBJ2-1	TGTGCCAGCAGCTGGGCGGTGGGGACAGGGGCCAATGAGCAGTTCTTC	CASSWAVGTGANEQFF
TRBV7-2	.	.	TRBJ1-1	TGTGCCAGCAGCTTAGAACCAGGAAGGAACACTGAAGCTTTCTTT	CASSLEPGRNTEAFF
TRBV7-3	.	.	TRBJ1-2	TGTGCCAGCAGCTCCGAGGGAACTTCTAACTATGGCTACACCTTC	CASSSEGTSNYGYTF
TRBV6-5	.	TRBD1	TRBJ2-3	TGTGCCAGCAGTTCATTAACAGGGGTAGGCACAGATACGCAGTATTTT	CASSSLTGVGTDTQYF
TRBV25-1	many	TRBD1	TRBJ2-2	TGTGCCAGCAGTGAAGGGACAGGGGACACCGGGGAGCTGTTTTTT	CASSEGTGDTGELFF
TRBV6-6	.	TRBD2	TRBJ2-1	TGTGCCAGCAGCTCCTCCCGCGGGGGGTCCTACAATGAGCAGTTCTTC	CASSSSRGGSYNEQFF
TRBV5-1	.	.	TRBJ2-5	TGCGCCAGCAGCCTGAACCAGGGGGAGACCCAGTACTTC	CASSLNQGETQYF
TRBV7-2	.	.	TRBJ2-1	TGTGCCAGCAGCTTGGGGGCCTTCGTAGTCAATGAGCAGTTCTTC	CASSLGAFVVNEQFF
TRBV3-1/TRBV3-2	.	TRBD1	TRBJ1-6	TGTGCCAGCAGCCGAACAGGGGTGGATTCACCCCTCCACTTT	CASSRTGVDSPLHF
TRBV9	.	.	TRBJ1-3	TGTGCCAGCAGCGCACAGGGCGCTGGAAACACCATATATTTT	CASSAQGAGNTIYF
TRBV2	.	.	TRBJ1-2	TGTGCCAGCACCCGGACAGCCCACAGAGATGGCTACACCTTC	CASTRTAHRDGYTF
TRBV11-1	.	TRBD1	TRBJ2-7	TGTGCCAGCAGTTTCGGACAGGGAGAGCAGTACTTC	CASSFGQGEQYF
TRBV27	.	TRBD1	TRBJ2-1	TGTGCCAGCAGTCCCTTAGGACAGGGGGTCAATGAGCAGTTCTTC	CASSPLGQGVNEQFF
TRBV7-2	.	TRBD1	TRBJ1-5	TGTGCCAGCAGCCGGACAGGGAGTAGCAATCAGCCCCAGCATTTT	CASSRTGSSNQPQHF
TRBV2	few	TRBD1	TRBJ1-2	TGTGCCAGCAGTAGGGGACAGGCCTCCTCTAACTATGGCTACACCTTC	CASSRGQASSNYGYTF
TRBV28	once	.	TRBJ2-3	TGTGCCAGCAGTTTAGCGGGGAGTACAGATACGCAGTATTTT	CASSLAGSTDTQYF
TRBV10-3	.	.	TRBJ1-1	TGTGCCATCAGTGAGTCCGGGGGGGATAACACTGAAGCTTTCTTT	CAISESGGDNTEAFF
TRBV7-3	.	TRBD1	TRBJ2-1	TGTGCCAGCAGCTCGGTTACAGGGGCCGGCAATGAGCAGTTCTTC	CASSSVTGAGNEQFF
TRBV6-5	few	.	TRBJ2-3	TGTGCCAGCAGACCGACGGACGGGGCAGATACGCAGTATTTT	CASRPTDGADTQYF
TRBV19	.	.	TRBJ2-7	TGTGCCAGTAGTCGCGACAGTAGTAGCTCCTACGAGCAGTACTTC	CASSRDSSSSYEQYF
TRBV12-3/TRBV12-4	.	.	TRBJ2-4	TGTGCCAGCAGTTGGGCCTGGGGGGACATTCAGTACTTC	CASSWAWGDIQYF
TRBV5-4	.	.	TRBJ2-5	TGTGCCAGCAGCCCACAACAGGGTGCAGAGACCCAGTACTTC	CASSPQQGAETQYF
TRBV12-5	.	.	TRBJ2-2	TGTGCTAGTGGTTTCCAAGGGGGTAACGGGGAGCTGTTTTTT	CASGFQGGNGELFF
TRBV6-5	.	TRBD1	TRBJ2-7	TGTGCCAGCAGTTACGGGGGACAGGGACACTACGAGCAGTACTTC	CASSYGGQGHYEQYF
TRBV30	.	.	TRBJ1-6	TGTGCCTGGGCGGGGGTAGCTTCACCCCTCCACTTT	CAWAGVASPLHF
TRBV3-1/TRBV3-2	.	.	TRBJ1-6	TGTGCCAGCAGCCCCGGGACCGGCTCCGGGGGTTCACCCCTCCACTTT	CASSPGTGSGGSPLHF
TRBV5-4	many	TRBD1	TRBJ1-3	TGTGCCAGCAGCTTATGGACAGGGGGCACCAATATGTTT	CASSLWTGGTNMF
TRBV19	once	.	TRBJ1-1	TGTGCCAGTAGTATCGGGGCCTCCCGGGGGTCCCGTATTTCTGAAGCTTTCTTT	CASSIGASRGSRISEAFF
TRBV19	.	.	TRBJ2-3	TGTGCCAGTAGTATAGGTGACAGGAGCACAGATACGCAGTATTTT	CASSIGDRSTDTQYF
TRBV7-8	.	.	TRBJ2-7	TGTGCCAGCAGCCTCTCAGGGGTCCCCTCCTACGAGCAGTACTTC	CASSLSGVPSYEQYF
TRBV7-9	.	.	TRBJ2-7	TGTGCCAGCAGCTTGGCTGGTGTCAGGGTGGGGGAGCAGTACTTC	CASSLAGVRVGEQYF
TRBV5-1	.	.	TRBJ1-1	TGCGCCAGCAGCTCCCAGACAGCCACTGAAGCTTTCTTT	CASSSQTATEAFF
TRBV19	.	TRBD1	TRBJ1-2	TGTGCCAGTAGTATAGGCCTCGGGACAGGGGCGGATGGCTACACCTTC	CASSIGLGTGADGYTF
TRBV29-1	.	.	TRBJ1-2	TGCAGCGTCCGCGGGGGGTTCGGTGGCTACACCTTC	CSVRGGFGGYTF
TRBV12-5	.	.	TRBJ2-7	TGTGCTAGTGGTTTGCGAAGACTAGGGCAGACCTACGAGCAGTACTTC	CASGLRRLGQTYEQYF
TRBV28	few	TRBD1	TRBJ1-5	TGTGCCAGCAGCCGCCCTGACAGGGTTAATCAGCCCCAGCATTTT	CASSRPDRVNQPQHF
TRBV3-1/TRBV3-2	.	.	TRBJ1-1	TGTGCCAGCAGCCAAGGGTCCGGCGGGACTGAAGCTTTCTTT	CASSQGSGGTEAFF
TRBV2	.	.	TRBJ1-1	TGTGCCAGCAGTGAAAGCGGCCAGAACCCGAACACTGAAGCTTTCTTT	CASSESGQNPNTEAFF
TRBV14	.	.	TRBJ2-7	TGTGCCACCAACAAGGGGGGGACGACCTACGAGCAGTACTTC	CATNKGGTTYEQYF
TRBV19	.	.	TRBJ1-5	TGTGCCAGTAGTACGGACAGAAATCAGCCCCAGCATTTT	CASSTDRNQPQHF